A selection of T cell receptor beta chains follows, all from one sample in a study of CD8+CD57+ T cells in acquired aplastic anemia. Via MiXCR, TCRdb re-called the reads, giving one row per CDR3 protein. The profile shows around 130,000 distinct CDR3 sequences, 58% of them singletons. The sample taken for sequencing was sorted CD4+, CD8+, or CD8+CD57+ T cells (not recorded which) from PBMCs. The source of these receptors is a human donor with aplastic anemia. CDR3s include the opening cysteine and the closing phenylalanine or tryptophan. Each record gives: D gene, J gene, V gene, clone size, CDR3 DNA, CDR3 protein. D genes are given only for firm matches. Only some rows state a clone size, as once, few, many or a class for expanded clones.

TRBD2 TRBJ2-7 TRBV7-6 many TGTGCCAGCAGCTCCGGGACTAGCGGATCCTACGAGCAGTACTTC CASSSGTSGSYEQYF
NA TRBJ2-2 TRBV12-3/TRBV12-4 few TGTGCCAGCAGCCACATCGGGGAGCTGTTTTTT CASSHIGELFF
NA TRBJ1-4 TRBV2 NA TGTGCCAGCAGTGAAGCGCTTCCGAATGAAAAACTGTTTTTT CASSEALPNEKLFF
TRBD1 TRBJ1-5 TRBV19 once TGTGCCAGTAGCCGGGACAGGTACAATCAGCCCCAGCATTTT CASSRDRYNQPQHF
NA TRBJ2-7 TRBV6-5 NA TGTGCCAGCAGTTGGAACAGGGTTGTCTACGAGCAGTACTTC CASSWNRVVYEQYF
TRBD1 TRBJ1-2 TRBV7-8 few TGTGCCAGCAGCTCTGGGACAGGGGGCGCGATTGGTGGCTACACCTTC CASSSGTGGAIGGYTF
TRBD2 TRBJ2-5 TRBV7-8 NA TGTGCCAGCAGCTCTCTTAGCGGGACACCTTCTCAAGAGACCCAGTACTTC CASSSLSGTPSQETQYF
TRBD2 TRBJ2-3 TRBV29-1 NA TGCAGCGTTGAAGGGGGGGGGACCCCTCGGGTCTATACGCAGTATTTT CSVEGGGTPRVYTQYF
NA TRBJ2-5 TRBV7-8 NA TGTGCCAGCAGTATAGCGGAGGTGGAGACCCAGTACTTC CASSIAEVETQYF
NA TRBJ2-1 TRBV7-9 many TGTGCCAGCAGCTTAGCTAGTAACCGGGACAATGAGCAGTTCTTC CASSLASNRDNEQFF
TRBD1 TRBJ2-7 TRBV5-1 many TGCGCCAGCAGAAGGCGACAGGGGCAGTACGAGCAGTACTTC CASRRRQGQYEQYF
TRBD1 TRBJ2-5 TRBV29-1 NA TGCAGCGTTGACGCTCCTGACAGGGCCGAGACCCAGTACTTC CSVDAPDRAETQYF
TRBD1 TRBJ1-1 TRBV24-1 NA TGTGCCACCAGTGAGGGGACAGTGAACACTGAAGCTTTCTTT CATSEGTVNTEAFF
NA TRBJ2-3 TRBV7-9 few TGTGCCAGCAGCCTGCAGACAGATACGCAGTATTTT CASSLQTDTQYF
TRBD1 TRBJ2-1 TRBV10-3 many TGTGCCATCAGTGAGCCGGGACAGGCGAGCTCCTACAATGAGCAGTTCTTC CAISEPGQASSYNEQFF
NA TRBJ2-7 TRBV5-1 many TGCGCCAGCAGCTTGCTGGAAATTGTCCACGAGCAGTACTTC CASSLLEIVHEQYF
NA TRBJ2-7 TRBV7-2 NA TGTGCCAGCAGCGGGGACGGGGACGAGCAGTACTTC CASSGDGDEQYF
NA TRBJ2-1 TRBV20-1 NA TGCAGTGCTGAGGGGCGAAATGAGCAGTTCTTC CSAEGRNEQFF
TRBD1 TRBJ1-1 TRBV29-1 NA TGCAGCGTTACGACCGGGACAGGGGCGCCGAACACTGAAGCTTTCTTT CSVTTGTGAPNTEAFF
NA TRBJ2-7 TRBV6-1 NA TGTGCCAGCAGTGAATATCCTTTCGCCTACGAGCAGTACTTC CASSEYPFAYEQYF
TRBD2 TRBJ2-1 TRBV20-1 many TGCAGTGCAACGGGACTAGCGGATTACAATGAGCAGTTCTTC CSATGLADYNEQFF
NA TRBJ1-1 TRBV24-1 few TGTGCCACCAGTGGACCACTCGGAGCTTTCTTT CATSGPLGAFF
TRBD1 TRBJ1-5 TRBV24-1 NA TGTGCCAGGACAGGGGGAAATCAGCCCCAGCATTTT CARTGGNQPQHF
NA TRBJ2-2 TRBV2 NA TGTGCCAGCAGTGTAGAAGCGGGTAACACCGGGGAGCTGTTTTTT CASSVEAGNTGELFF
NA TRBJ1-1 TRBV19 NA TGTGCCAGTAGTATGGGGGGGGCTGAAGCTTTCTTT CASSMGGAEAFF
NA TRBJ1-2 TRBV7-2 NA TGTGCCAGCAGTTACACAGACGCTAACTATGGCTACACCTTC CASSYTDANYGYTF
NA TRBJ2-7 TRBV20-1 NA TGCAGTGCTAGAGGAACAGGCATCTCCTACGAGCAGTACTTC CSARGTGISYEQYF
NA TRBJ2-3 TRBV12-3/TRBV12-4 NA TGTGCCAGCGCGACTTTAGAAGTGCAACAGCATAAAACAGATACGCAGTATTTT CASATLEVQQHKTDTQYF
TRBD1 TRBJ1-5 TRBV20-1 NA TGCAGTGCCGGGGTAGGGACAGGCAACAATCAGCCCCAGCATTTT CSAGVGTGNNQPQHF
NA TRBJ1-1 TRBV7-2 NA TGTGCCAGCTCAACGCAGGGTACCACTGAAGCTTTCTTT CASSTQGTTEAFF